This T cell receptor beta chain stems from a study of blood T cell repertoires in COVID-19. The overall study: Sample material is recorded as cDNA or gDNA derived from T cells, B-cell-depleted T cells, or PBMCs.

V dropped 8 bases and J dropped 5; count of bases not matched to a gene: 7. Germline V CDR1 and CDR2: MDHEN, SYDVKM. The CDR3 covers 13 residues. Authors' processing steps: Amplified reference gene primers provided the basis for estimating nucleated cell counts. Clones were read by immunoSEQ multiplex PCR, and TCRdb kept only the in-frame ones, dropping some. The V and J calls and the clone size are those of that table, but D and trimming were determined from the DNA. This sample has fewer than 80,000 clones, with more than 75% found just once. Sample: peripheral blood. The sequence was obtained from an elderly woman with active or convalescent COVID-19. The V and J genes are TRBV28 and TRBJ2-3; 7 nucleotides agree with TRBD2. The chain's CDR3 is CASVSGGVDTQYF. CDR3 nucleotide sequence: TGTGCCAGCGTCTCGGGGGGTGTAGATACGCAGTATTTT.